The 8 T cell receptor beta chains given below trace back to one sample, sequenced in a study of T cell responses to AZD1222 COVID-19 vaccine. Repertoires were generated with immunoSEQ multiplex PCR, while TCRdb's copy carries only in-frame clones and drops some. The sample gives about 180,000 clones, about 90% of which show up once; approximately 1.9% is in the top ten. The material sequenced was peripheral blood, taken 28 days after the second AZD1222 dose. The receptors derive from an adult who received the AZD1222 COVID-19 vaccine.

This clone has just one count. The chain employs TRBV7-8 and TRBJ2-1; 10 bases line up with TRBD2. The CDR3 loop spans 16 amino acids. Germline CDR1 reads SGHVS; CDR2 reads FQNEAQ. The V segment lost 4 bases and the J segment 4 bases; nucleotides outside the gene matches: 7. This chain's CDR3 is CASSSLLAGAYNEQFF. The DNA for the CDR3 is TGTGCCAGCAGCTCTCTTCTAGCGGGGGCGTACAATGAGCAGTTCTTC.

The CDR3 loop is CASSQGTGRYGYTF. Here the CDR3 DNA reads TGTGCCAGCAGCCAAGGGACGGGGCGCTATGGCTACACCTTC. The chain uses TRBV14 and TRBJ1-2; D may be TRBD1 (5 bases). From germline, CDR1 is SGHDN and CDR2 FVKESK. The V end lost 1 base, the J end lost 4 bases, and 10 bases lay between the germline ends. This CDR3 contains 14 residues.

CDR3 DNA: TGTGCCTGGAGTGTGATGGGGGAAGGGGCCAACGTCCTGACTTTC. This sequence encodes CAWSVMGEGANVLTF. The rearrangement joins TRBV30 to TRBJ2-6; D could derive from TRBD1 or TRBD2 (5 bases each). Germline V CDR1 and CDR2: GTSNPN, SVGIG (reference sequence). The CDR3 loop spans 15 amino acids. V was pared by 0 bases and J by 4 bases, with 10 bases between.

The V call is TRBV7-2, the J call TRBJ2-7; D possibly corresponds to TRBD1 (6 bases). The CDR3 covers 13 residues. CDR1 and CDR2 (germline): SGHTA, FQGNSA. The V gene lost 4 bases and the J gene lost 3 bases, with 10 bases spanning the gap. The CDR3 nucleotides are TGTGCCAGCAGCTCGACAGGAGACTACGAGCAGTACTTC. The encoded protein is CASSSTGDYEQYF.

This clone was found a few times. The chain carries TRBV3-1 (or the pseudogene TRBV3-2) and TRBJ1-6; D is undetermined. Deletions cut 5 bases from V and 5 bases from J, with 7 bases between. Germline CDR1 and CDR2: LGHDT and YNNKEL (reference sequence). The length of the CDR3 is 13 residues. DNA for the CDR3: TGTGCCAGCAGCAGTCACAATAATTCACCCCTCCACTTT. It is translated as CASSSHNNSPLHF.

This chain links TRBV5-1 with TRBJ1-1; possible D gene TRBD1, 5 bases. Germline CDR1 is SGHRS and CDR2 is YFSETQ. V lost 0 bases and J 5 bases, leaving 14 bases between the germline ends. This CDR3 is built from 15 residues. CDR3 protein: CASSLDRQGGTEAFF. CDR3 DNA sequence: TGCGCCAGCAGCTTGGATCGGCAGGGTGGGACTGAAGCTTTCTTT.

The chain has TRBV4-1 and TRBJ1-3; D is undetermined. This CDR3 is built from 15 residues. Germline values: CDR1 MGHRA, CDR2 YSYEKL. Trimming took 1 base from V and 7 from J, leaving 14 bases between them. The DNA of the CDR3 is TGCGCCAGCAGCCAAGGACACTCGGCGGATAACACCATATATTTT. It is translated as CASSQGHSADNTIYF.

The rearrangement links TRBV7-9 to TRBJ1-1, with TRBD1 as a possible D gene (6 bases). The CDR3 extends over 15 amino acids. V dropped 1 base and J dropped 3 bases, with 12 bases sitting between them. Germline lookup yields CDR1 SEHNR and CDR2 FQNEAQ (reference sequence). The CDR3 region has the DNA TGTGCCAGCAGCTTAGGGGCGGCAGGGGACACTGAAGCTTTCTTT. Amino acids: CASSLGAAGDTEAFF. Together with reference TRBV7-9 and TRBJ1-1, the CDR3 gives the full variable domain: DTGVSQNPRHKITKRGQNVTFRCDPISEHNRLYWYRQTLGQGPEFLTYFQNEAQLEKSRLLSDRFSAERPKGSFSTLEIQRTEQGDSAMYLCASSLGAAGDTEAFFGQGTRLTVV.